The 10 T cell receptor beta chains presented below share a single source sample, sequenced in a study of PD-1 blockade in classical Hodgkin lymphoma. TCRdb keeps only in-frame clones here, not all; method: immunoSEQ multiplex PCR. This table holds 90,000 to 95,000 clones, nearly 90% found once. Patients all relapsed after autologous stem cell transplantation, and there was variation in brentuximab vedotin exposure. The specimen comprised peripheral blood mononuclear cells (PBMCs), sampled before the second cycle of nivolumab. Receptors were obtained from a human donor with classical Hodgkin lymphoma.

This clone was found a few times. The sample carries other DNA sequences with the same CDR3. The V call is TRBV5-1, the J call TRBJ1-4, with 7 bases matching TRBD1. The CDR3 totals 15 residues. The V gene end was trimmed by 3 bases and the J gene end by 2 bases; junction bases not matched to a gene: 4. CDR1 is SGHRS, CDR2 YFSETQ, per germline. CDR3 loop: CASSSGDSTNEKLFF. The DNA for the CDR3 is TGCGCCAGCAGCTCGGGGGACAGTACTAATGAAAAACTGTTTTTT.

CDR3 protein: CASGKTGTGELFF. CDR3 DNA: TGTGCCAGCGGGAAGACCGGGACCGGGGAGCTGTTTTTT. The chain employs TRBV11-2 and TRBJ2-2; no firm D call. With 8 bases removed from V and 5 bases from J, the gap between germline ends came to 12 bases. The CDR3 has 13 amino acids. Germline CDR1 reads SGHAT; CDR2 reads FQNNGV.

The V call is TRBV11-2, the J call TRBJ2-2; no firm D call. Germline CDR1 is SGHAT and CDR2 is FQNNGV. V gave up 0 bases and J gave up 6 bases, with 8 bases separating them. CDR3 length equals 14 residues. CDR3 residues: CASSLDISSGELFF. The CDR3 DNA follows: TGTGCCAGCAGCTTAGATATAAGTTCCGGGGAGCTGTTTTTT. The full variable domain, its missing parts supplied by reference TRBV11-2 and TRBJ2-2, is EAGVAQSPRYKIIEKRQSVAFWCNPISGHATLYWYQQILGQGPKLLIQFQNNGVVDDSQLPKDRFSAERLKGVDSTLKIQPAKLEDSAVYLCASSLDISSGELFFGEGSRLTVL.

This clone was detected once. The rearrangement links TRBV11-2 to TRBJ2-7, with TRBD1 matching over 9 bases. Germline CDR1 and CDR2: SGHAT and FQNNGV. The CDR3 covers 15 residues. The V and J ends lost 5 bases and 5 bases, in that order; junction bases with no gene match: 10. The chain's CDR3 is CASSPRGTGRNEQYF. In DNA, the CDR3 is TGTGCCAGCAGCCCCAGGGGGACAGGGCGCAACGAGCAGTACTTC.

V and J are TRBV19 and TRBJ2-1; 8 nucleotides align to TRBD2. The CDR3 runs to 14 residues. V was pared by 0 bases and J by 9 bases, with 4 bases of the junction left unmatched. CDR1 is LNHDA and CDR2 is SQIVND in the germline V gene (reference sequence). This CDR3 is CASSIEAGAGEQFF. The CDR3 nucleotides are TGTGCCAGTAGTATAGAAGCGGGAGCGGGTGAGCAGTTCTTC.

The chain carries TRBV7-2 and TRBJ1-1; 9 nucleotides agree with TRBD1. Germline V gene sequence: CDR1 SGHTA, CDR2 FQGNSA. J lost 7 bases, V lost 4 bases, and 10 bases had no gene match. The length of the CDR3 is 15 residues. The CDR3 nucleotides read TGTGCCAGCAGCTCGTTCGGGGACAGGGCTTATGAAGCTTTCTTT. Protein sequence: CASSSFGDRAYEAFF.

The rearrangement joins TRBV28 to TRBJ1-2, with D tentatively TRBD1 (6 bases). Germline V gene sequence: CDR1 MDHEN, CDR2 SYDVKM. The ends were cut back, 2 bases at V and 4 bases at J, with 14 bases in the middle. CDR3 size: 15 residues. Here the CDR3 reads CASSLGQTKGYGYTF. CDR3 nucleotides: TGTGCCAGCAGTTTAGGACAGACTAAAGGCTATGGCTACACCTTC.

The table lists this clone with a count of one. This chain joins TRBV6-5 and TRBJ2-2; D ambiguous. The V end lost 0 bases, the J end lost 3 bases, and 8 bases lay between the germline ends. The CDR3 covers 15 residues. Germline loops: CDR1 MNHEY, CDR2 SVGAGI. DNA of the CDR3: TGTGCCAGCAGTTACTCGGGAAGTCACACCGGGGAGCTGTTTTTT. Residues: CASSYSGSHTGELFF.

The sample holds a few counts of this clone. This sequence joins TRBV5-1 and TRBJ1-2; D possibly corresponds to TRBD1 (5 bases). Trimming cost V 3 bases and J 8 bases, with 17 bases left between them. CDR3 length: 14 residues. Germline V gene data show CDR1 as SGHRS and CDR2 as YFSETQ. The CDR3 DNA sequence: TGCGCCAGCAGCTATGGGACGGAGGGAGCGGGCTACACCTTC. Translated: CASSYGTEGAGYTF.

The chain uses TRBV4-1 and TRBJ2-1, with 9 bases that match TRBD2. CDR3 size: 18 residues. The germline V gene encodes CDR1 MGHRA and CDR2 YSYEKL. Trimming cost V 9 bases and J 15 bases; bases outside gene matches: 30. Here the CDR3 DNA reads TGCGCCAGACTCCGATTACAGCCAGGGCCTCCTAGCGGGATGGACCCGTTCTTC. It yields the protein CARLRLQPGPPSGMDPFF.